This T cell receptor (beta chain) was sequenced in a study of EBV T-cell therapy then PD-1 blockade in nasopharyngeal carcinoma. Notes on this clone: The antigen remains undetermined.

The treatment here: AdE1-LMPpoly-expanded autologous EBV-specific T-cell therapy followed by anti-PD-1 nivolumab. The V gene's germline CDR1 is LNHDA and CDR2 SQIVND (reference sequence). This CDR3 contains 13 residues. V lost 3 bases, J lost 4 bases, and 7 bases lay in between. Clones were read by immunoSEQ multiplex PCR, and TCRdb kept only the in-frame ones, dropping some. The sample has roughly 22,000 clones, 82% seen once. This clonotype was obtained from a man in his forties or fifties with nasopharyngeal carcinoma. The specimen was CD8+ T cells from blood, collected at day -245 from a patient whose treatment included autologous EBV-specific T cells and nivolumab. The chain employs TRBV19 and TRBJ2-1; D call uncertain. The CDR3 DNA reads TGTGCCAGTAGTATCATCCCTTACAATGAGCAGTTCTTC. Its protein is CASSIIPYNEQFF.